Listed below are T cell receptor beta chains from one sample, sequenced in a study of T cells after yellow fever vaccination. MiXCR was run by TCRdb on the 5' RACE reads, yielding one entry per CDR3 protein. The sample has hundreds of thousands of distinct CDR3 sequences; 19% are singletons. This sample comprised PBMCs, obtained 15 days after the yellow fever booster vaccination. The receptors derive from a man aged 25 to 45 who received the YFV17D yellow fever vaccine. CDR3s include the opening cysteine and the closing phenylalanine or tryptophan. A D gene is named only where the DNA matches it firmly. The size field is filled for only some rows; it gives once, few, many or a size class.

CASSVLAGDVKNIQYF	TGTGCCAGCAGTGTCCTAGCGGGAGACGTCAAAAACATTCAGTACTTC	TRBD2	TRBJ2-4	few	TRBV11-2
CASSSGTNYNEQFF	TGCGCCAGCAGCTCCGGGACAAACTACAATGAGCAGTTCTTC	-	TRBJ2-1	few	TRBV4-3
CSVEDPGLAYQETQYF	TGCAGCGTTGAAGACCCGGGACTAGCGTACCAAGAGACCCAGTACTTC	TRBD2	TRBJ2-5	-	TRBV29-1
CASSLEAGSSTDTQYF	TGTGCCAGCAGCTTAGAGGCAGGATCTAGCACAGATACGCAGTATTTT	-	TRBJ2-3	few	TRBV7-2
CSARARGTENSPLHF	TGCAGTGCTAGAGCGAGGGGGACAGAGAATTCACCCCTCCACTTT	TRBD1	TRBJ1-6	-	TRBV20-1
CSAREDTGTSGYNEQFF	TGCAGTGCTAGAGAAGATACCGGGACTAGCGGTTACAATGAGCAGTTCTTC	TRBD2	TRBJ2-1	-	TRBV20-1
CASRPSDPYEQYF	TGTGCCAGCCGCCCTAGCGATCCCTACGAGCAGTACTTC	-	TRBJ2-7	few	TRBV6-6
CASSKGTQETQYF	TGTGCCAGCAGCAAAGGCACACAAGAGACCCAGTACTTC	-	TRBJ2-5	-	TRBV12-3/TRBV12-4
CASSQTGTTKETQYF	TGTGCCAGCAGCCAAACCGGGACAACTAAAGAGACCCAGTACTTC	-	TRBJ2-5	-	TRBV4-2
CASTQGGTGFYEQYF	TGTGCCAGCACCCAGGGCGGGACAGGGTTCTACGAGCAGTACTTC	TRBD1	TRBJ2-7	-	TRBV6-1
CATSGSGRPQETQYF	TGTGCCACCAGCGGCAGCGGGAGGCCTCAAGAGACCCAGTACTTC	TRBD2	TRBJ2-5	few	TRBV15
CASSLGVSYNEQFF	TGTGCCAGCAGTTTAGGCGTGTCCTACAATGAGCAGTTCTTC	-	TRBJ2-1	many	TRBV28
CSVEDLPGESSDTQYF	TGCAGCGTTGAAGATCTTCCAGGGGAGAGTTCAGATACGCAGTATTTT	-	TRBJ2-3	-	TRBV29-1
CAISGQGEQYF	TGTGCCATCAGTGGACAGGGGGAGCAGTACTTC	TRBD1	TRBJ2-7	-	TRBV10-3
CASSSGVGQFF	TGTGCCAGCAGCTCGGGGGTAGGGCAGTTCTTC	-	TRBJ2-1	few	TRBV7-3
CASSLLAPSTDTQYF	TGCGCCAGCAGCTTGTTAGCGCCCAGCACAGATACGCAGTATTTT	-	TRBJ2-3	-	TRBV5-1
CASSQVTSGSYEQYF	TGCGCCAGCAGCCAAGTAACTAGCGGGAGCTACGAGCAGTACTTC	TRBD2	TRBJ2-7	-	TRBV4-1
CASSYSPTETYEQYF	TGCGCCAGCAGTTACTCCCCAACAGAAACCTACGAGCAGTACTTC	-	TRBJ2-7	-	TRBV5-1
CASSTPGRLREQYF	TGTGCCAGCAGTACTCCGGGACGTCTACGCGAGCAGTACTTC	-	TRBJ2-7	few	TRBV27
CSAPGIYGYTF	TGCAGTGCTCCCGGAATCTATGGCTACACCTTC	-	TRBJ1-2	few	TRBV20-1
CASSGGNTGELFF	TGTGCCAGCAGTGGGGGGAACACCGGGGAGCTGTTTTTT	-	TRBJ2-2	many	TRBV25-1
CASPPTSGIGYNEQFF	TGTGCCAGCCCCCCGACTAGCGGGATAGGGTACAATGAGCAGTTCTTC	TRBD2	TRBJ2-1	-	TRBV12-3/TRBV12-4
CASPSKPDRGRVGGTEAFF	TGTGCCAGCCCCTCAAAGCCCGACAGGGGGCGAGTTGGCGGCACTGAAGCTTTCTTT	-	TRBJ1-1	-	TRBV21-1
CASSLLSVPQYF	TGTGCCAGCAGCCTCTTGTCCGTCCCCCAGTACTTC	-	TRBJ2-5	few	TRBV7-9
CASSLVRTSTDTQYF	TGCGCCAGCAGCTTGGTTAGAACTAGCACAGATACGCAGTATTTT	-	TRBJ2-3	few	TRBV5-1
CASRPGYKPSGNTIYF	TGTGCAAGTCGCCCCGGGTACAAACCTTCTGGAAACACCATATATTTT	-	TRBJ1-3	-	TRBV12-2
CSASDRVLHEQYF	TGCAGTGCTTCGGACAGGGTACTCCACGAGCAGTACTTC	TRBD1	TRBJ2-7	few	TRBV20-1
CASSPGRPGRRQFF	TGTGCCAGCAGTCCGGGCCGACCAGGACGTAGGCAGTTCTTC	-	TRBJ2-1	-	TRBV2
CASSLGGHRGPTSTDTQYF	TGTGCCAGCAGCTTAGGCGGCCACAGAGGTCCCACGTCCACAGATACGCAGTATTTT	-	TRBJ2-3	-	TRBV7-8
CASSLVLTLNTEAFF	TGTGCCAGCAGCTTAGTTCTGACCTTGAACACTGAAGCTTTCTTT	-	TRBJ1-1	-	TRBV7-9
CASRAQGMNTEAFF	TGTGCCAGCAGGGCCCAAGGGATGAACACTGAAGCTTTCTTT	-	TRBJ1-1	-	TRBV25-1
CASSRDYRNYEQYF	TGTGCCAGTAGTAGGGACTACCGAAACTACGAGCAGTACTTC	TRBD2	TRBJ2-7	-	TRBV19
CASSLFPATNTGELFF	TGTGCCAGCAGCTTATTCCCAGCTACGAACACCGGGGAGCTGTTTTTT	-	TRBJ2-2	few	TRBV7-8
CATAPSGSVYNEQFF	TGCGCCACCGCCCCTAGCGGGAGCGTCTACAATGAGCAGTTCTTC	TRBD2	TRBJ2-1	-	TRBV5-1
CASAAGVIDTQYF	TGTGCCAGCGCAGCGGGAGTCATAGATACGCAGTATTTT	TRBD2	TRBJ2-3	-	TRBV11-2
CSVMTVSSYEQYF	TGCAGCGTTATGACAGTTAGCTCCTACGAGCAGTACTTC	-	TRBJ2-7	-	TRBV29-1
CASSYSGLAGFEQYF	TGTGCCAGCAGTTACTCCGGACTAGCGGGTTTCGAGCAGTACTTC	TRBD2	TRBJ2-7	few	TRBV6-2/TRBV6-3
CSAATNPQETQYF	TGCAGTGCTGCGACTAACCCCCAAGAGACCCAGTACTTC	-	TRBJ2-5	-	TRBV20-1
CASSFEYNEQFF	TGTGCCAGCAGCTTCGAATACAATGAGCAGTTCTTC	-	TRBJ2-1	-	TRBV5-6
CASSPGWAAGELFF	TGTGCCAGCAGCCCGGGATGGGCAGCCGGGGAGCTGTTTTTT	-	TRBJ2-2	-	TRBV7-2
CSVEFYQGPQYF	TGCAGCGTTGAATTCTATCAGGGGCCCCAGTACTTC	-	TRBJ2-5	few	TRBV29-1
CASSLGTLGSGNEQFF	TGTGCCAGCAGCTTAGGGACTCTGGGAAGTGGCAATGAGCAGTTCTTC	-	TRBJ2-1	-	TRBV7-3
CASSMDRGFYEQYF	TGTGCCAGCAGCATGGACAGAGGGTTCTACGAGCAGTACTTC	-	TRBJ2-7	few	TRBV7-8
CASSFRGTPNYNEQFF	TGTGCCAGCAGCTTTCGTGGGACACCGAACTACAATGAGCAGTTCTTC	-	TRBJ2-1	many	TRBV5-5
CASSYSKVTATGDEQFF	TGTGCCAGCAGTTACTCGAAGGTTACTGCGACAGGGGATGAGCAGTTCTTC	TRBD1	TRBJ2-1	-	TRBV6-2/TRBV6-3
CASSKEVGQGREQYF	TGTGCCAGCAGCAAAGAGGTTGGACAGGGCCGGGAGCAGTACTTC	-	TRBJ2-7	many	TRBV21-1
CATSRELAGGYEQYF	TGTGCCACCAGCAGAGAACTAGCGGGAGGCTACGAGCAGTACTTC	TRBD2	TRBJ2-7	-	TRBV15
CASSSQSGSMETQYF	TGCGCCAGCAGCTCGCAGAGCGGGAGTATGGAGACCCAGTACTTC	TRBD2	TRBJ2-5	-	TRBV5-1
CASSYSTGTQYF	TGTGCCAGCAGTTACTCTACAGGCACGCAGTATTTT	-	TRBJ2-3	-	TRBV6-6
CSVAVRSNQPQHF	TGCAGCGTTGCAGTTAGGAGCAATCAGCCCCAGCATTTT	-	TRBJ1-5	few	TRBV29-1
CASSFYRQETQYF	TGTGCCAGCAGCTTCTACAGACAAGAGACCCAGTACTTC	-	TRBJ2-5	few	TRBV7-2
CASSFVGQTLETQYF	TGTGCCAGCAGCTTTGTAGGACAGACCCTAGAGACCCAGTACTTC	-	TRBJ2-5	few	TRBV12-3/TRBV12-4
CASEVDTQYF	TGCGCCAGCGAAGTAGATACGCAGTATTTT	-	TRBJ2-3	-	TRBV4-1
CASSLRATGSNQPQHF	TGTGCCAGCAGCTTAAGGGCCACAGGGAGCAATCAGCCCCAGCATTTT	-	TRBJ1-5	few	TRBV7-6
CASSYQGTDLAKNIQYF	TGTGCCAGCAGCTACCAAGGGACGGATCTAGCCAAAAACATTCAGTACTTC	-	TRBJ2-4	once	TRBV7-9